These 32 T cell receptor beta chains came from one sample sequenced in a study of cytomegalovirus exposure and HLA in healthy donors. With 60 Vbeta and 13 Jbeta primers, the PCR was carried out. Here immunoSEQ multiplex PCR was the method, and the copy in TCRdb shows in-frame clones only, minus some. The data hold more than 80,000 clones, with over 75% observed a single time. Sequenced material: PBMCs. These receptors all come from a man in his sixties in good health and CMV-seronegative.

A word on this clone: Compared with germline, one end of the junction differs, possibly owing to a read error. This chain links TRBV5-8 with TRBJ2-2; tentatively, D is TRBD2 (5 bases). The CDR3 is 15 residues long. Germline lookup yields CDR1 SGHTS and CDR2 YDEGEE. CDR3 residues: CASSLAPLNTGKLFF. In DNA form, the CDR3 reads TGTGCCAGCAGCTTGGCACCGCTTAACACCGGGAAGCTGTTTTTT.

V gene TRBV2 combines with J gene TRBJ1-2; tentatively, D is TRBD1 (5 bases). V lost 10 bases, J lost 8 bases, and 14 bases lay in between. The CDR3 spans 11 residues. CDR1 is SNHLY and CDR2 is FYNNEI in the germline V gene. The CDR3: CATAGNGGYTF. The CDR3 DNA sequence: TGTGCCACCGCAGGGAACGGCGGCTACACCTTC. The variable domain in full, with the rest retrieved from reference TRBV2 and TRBJ1-2, is EPEVTQTPSHQVTQMGQEVILRCVPISNHLYFYWYRQILGQKVEFLVSFYNNEISEKSEIFDDQFSVERPDGSNFTLKIRSTKLEDSAMYFCATAGNGGYTFGSGTRLTVV.

This clone turned up a few times. V and J are TRBV27 and TRBJ1-1, with 7 bases identical to TRBD1. CDR1 is MNHEY and CDR2 is SMNVEV in the germline V gene (reference sequence). Trimming cost V 4 bases and J 0 bases; bases outside gene matches: 14. The CDR3 sequence is 18 residues long. CDR3 sequence: CASSSPSATGTVNTEAFF. The CDR3 nucleotides are TGTGCCAGCAGTTCCCCGTCCGCGACAGGGACCGTGAACACTGAAGCTTTCTTT.

The chain uses TRBV7-9 and TRBJ2-3; D is possibly TRBD1 (6 bases). Per the germline V gene, CDR1 is SEHNR and CDR2 is FQNEAQ (reference sequence). The CDR3 contains 14 residues. The V end lost 6 bases, the J end lost 4 bases, and 14 bases lay between the germline ends. The CDR3 coding sequence is TGTGCCAGCAGGGGACACGAGGCTGCAGATACGCAGTATTTT. Translation gives CASRGHEAADTQYF. Variable domain in full (rest from reference TRBV7-9 and TRBJ2-3): DTGVSQNPRHKITKRGQNVTFRCDPISEHNRLYWYRQTLGQGPEFLTYFQNEAQLEKSRLLSDRFSAERPKGSFSTLEIQRTEQGDSAMYLCASRGHEAADTQYFGPGTRLTVL.

This clone was recorded once. The V gene is TRBV5-1, the J gene TRBJ1-5, with D unclear. Per germline, CDR1 SGHRS and CDR2 YFSETQ. CDR3 length: 15 residues. V lost 0 bases, J lost 7 bases, and 14 bases lay in between. CDR3 region: CASSLGHGLGQPQHF. For the CDR3, the DNA is TGCGCCAGCAGCTTGGGACACGGATTAGGACAGCCCCAGCATTTT.

The chain links TRBV7-2 to TRBJ1-1; TRBD1 might be the D (5 bases). V lost 3 bases, J lost 2 bases, and 10 bases lay in between. In germline, CDR1 is SGHTA, CDR2 FQGNSA. This CDR3 contains 14 residues. This chain's CDR3 is CASSFRGANTEAFF. The CDR3 DNA reads as TGTGCCAGCAGCTTTAGGGGCGCTAACACTGAAGCTTTCTTT.

Points on this clone: Mismatch with germline at one junction end may stem from a read error. The chain joins TRBV27 to TRBJ1-1, with D hard to call. This CDR3 spans 17 amino acids. Per germline, CDR1 MNHEY and CDR2 SMNVEV (reference sequence). The CDR3 region has the DNA TGTGCCAGCAGTCTATCCTCGGGAAGGGTAGTTAAAACTGAAGCTTTCTTT. It specifies CASSLSSGRVVKTEAFF.

This chain connects TRBV5-8 to TRBJ1-2; tentative D call: TRBD1 (5 bases). The CDR3 loop spans 14 amino acids. CDR1 is SGHTS and CDR2 is YDEGEE in the germline V gene. V lost 1 base and J 3 bases, leaving 10 bases between the germline ends. The CDR3 DNA is TGTGCCAGCAGCTTGAGGGGCCCCTACTATGGCTACACCTTC. This translates into CASSLRGPYYGYTF.

The table lists this clone with a count of one. This CDR3 reads CASSQEVDTPRQFF. The CDR3 DNA sequence: TGCGCCAGCAGCCAAGAAGTCGACACTCCCCGGCAGTTCTTC. V is TRBV4-3 and J is TRBJ2-1, with D unresolved. This CDR3 is built from 14 residues. V was pared by 0 bases and J by 12 bases, with 15 bases between. Germline CDR1 and CDR2: LGHNA and YSLEER.

V and J are TRBV4-1 and TRBJ1-6, with no clear D. CDR3 size: 17 residues. CDR1 is MGHRA, CDR2 YSYEKL, per germline. V shed 1 base and J shed 9 bases, with 19 bases lying between them. The CDR3 sequence: CASSQVDLGLVASPLHF. As DNA, the CDR3 is TGCGCCAGCAGCCAAGTCGATTTAGGTCTAGTTGCTTCACCCCTCCACTTT.

The chain uses TRBV6-1 and TRBJ2-1, with D perhaps matching TRBD2 (6 bases). This CDR3 is built from 17 residues. CDR1 MNHNS and CDR2 SASEGT come from the germline V gene. Deletions cut 0 bases from V and 2 bases from J, with 14 bases between. The CDR3 spells CASSEARGAETYNEQFF. CDR3 DNA sequence: TGTGCCAGCAGTGAAGCGCGGGGCGCGGAAACCTACAATGAGCAGTTCTTC.

The gene calls are TRBV7-2 and TRBJ2-6; D is unresolved. V was pared by 1 base and J by 0 bases, with 7 bases between. The CDR3 is made up of 16 amino acids. Germline values: CDR1 SGHTA, CDR2 FQGNSA. The chain's CDR3 is CASSLVSRSGANVLTF. The CDR3 DNA reads as TGTGCCAGCAGCTTAGTTAGCCGCTCTGGGGCCAACGTCCTGACTTTC. Full variable domain (outside the CDR3, taken from reference TRBV7-2 and TRBJ2-6): GAGVSQSPSNKVTEKGKDVELRCDPISGHTALYWYRQSLGQGLEFLIYFQGNSAPDKSGLPSDRFSAERTGGSVSTLTIQRTQQEDSAVYLCASSLVSRSGANVLTFGAGSRLTVL.

This chain joins TRBV6-6 and TRBJ1-2; 8 bases align to TRBD1. The CDR3 runs to 16 residues. Germline values: CDR1 MNHNY, CDR2 SVGAGI (reference sequence). With 0 bases clipped from V and 6 bases from J, the junction kept 9 bases outside the gene matches. The CDR3, as DNA: TGTGCCAGCAGTTACTCGAGTTCCTGGACAGGGAATGGCTACACCTTC. It encodes CASSYSSSWTGNGYTF.

Only a few counts were recorded for this clone. The chain couples TRBV7-6 to TRBJ1-1, with 8 bases fitting TRBD1. CDR3 size: 17 residues. J lost 1 base, V lost 4 bases, and 11 bases had no gene match. In germline, CDR1 is SGHVS, CDR2 FNYEAQ. CDR3 residues: CASSSGAGGYANTEAFF. CDR3 DNA: TGTGCCAGCAGCTCGGGGGCAGGGGGCTACGCGAACACTGAAGCTTTCTTT.

The V and J genes are TRBV10-2 and TRBJ2-3; 8 bases are shared with TRBD2. The V gene end was trimmed by 7 bases and the J gene end by 2 bases; junction bases not matched to a gene: 17. The CDR3 has 18 residues. Germline V gives CDR1 WSHSY, CDR2 SAAADI. CDR3 residues: CASKNAWLGRGATDTQYF. Here the CDR3 DNA reads TGCGCCAGCAAAAACGCCTGGTTGGGGCGGGGGGCCACAGATACGCAGTATTTT.

This chain uses TRBV5-4 with TRBJ1-2; D is perhaps TRBD1 (5 bases). The CDR3 length is 14 residues. Trimming removed 3 bases at V and 2 bases at J, with 11 bases between. Germline lookup yields CDR1 SGHNT and CDR2 YYREEE (reference sequence). CDR3: CASSSGLNNYGYTF. The CDR3 nucleotides are TGTGCCAGCAGCTCGGGACTGAACAACTATGGCTACACCTTC. Full variable domain (rest looked up from reference TRBV5-4 and TRBJ1-2): ETGVTQSPTHLIKTRGQQVTLRCSSQSGHNTVSWYQQALGQGPQFIFQYYREEENGRGNFPPRFSGLQFPNYSSELNVNALELDDSALYLCASSSGLNNYGYTFGSGTRLTVV.

The rearrangement joins TRBV7-8 to TRBJ1-3; D ambiguous. The CDR3 totals 15 residues. Germline V lookup: CDR1 SGHVS, CDR2 FQNEAQ. Trimming stripped 5 bases from V and 0 bases from J, with 11 bases between. CDR3 amino acids: CASSRDKSSGNTIYF. The CDR3, as DNA: TGTGCCAGCAGCCGTGACAAGAGCTCTGGAAACACCATATATTTT.

The chain links TRBV19 to TRBJ1-4; D gene ambiguous. Germline-derived CDR1 and CDR2 are LNHDA and SQIVND (reference sequence). V lost 6 bases to trimming and J lost 4 bases, with 6 bases between them. The CDR3 covers 12 residues. The CDR3 is CASSPFNEKLFF. In DNA, the CDR3 is TGTGCCAGTAGCCCCTTTAATGAAAAACTGTTTTTT.

This clone was picked up a small number of times. The chain has TRBV2 and TRBJ2-7, with a tentative D call TRBD1 (6 bases). Germline CDR1 reads SNHLY; CDR2 reads FYNNEI. V lost 2 bases and J lost 2, with 19 bases in between. The CDR3 extends over 17 amino acids. CDR3 coding DNA: TGTGCCAGCAGTGAACCGCAGGGGATCCAGGCCACCTACGAGCAGTACTTC. Its protein product is CASSEPQGIQATYEQYF.

V is TRBV2 and J is TRBJ2-7, with 7 bases fitting TRBD2. The CDR3 sequence is 15 residues long. The trim removed 5 bases at V and 4 bases at J, leaving 11 bases unmatched. Per germline, CDR1 SNHLY and CDR2 FYNNEI. DNA for the CDR3: TGTGCCAGCAGTCCCCAGGGAGGGGCTAGTTACGAGCAGTACTTC. This translates into CASSPQGGASYEQYF.

This chain joins TRBV7-9 and TRBJ1-4, with TRBD1 matching 7 bases. J was trimmed by 8 bases and V by 3 bases; bases with no gene match: 6. The CDR3 totals 14 residues. Per the germline V gene, CDR1 is SEHNR and CDR2 is FQNEAQ (reference sequence). The CDR3, as DNA: TGTGCCAGCAGCTTGACAGGGATTGGGGAAAAACTGTTTTTT. Amino acid sequence: CASSLTGIGEKLFF.

This chain uses TRBV25-1 with TRBJ2-5, with D perhaps matching TRBD2 (5 bases). The V gene's germline CDR1 is MGHDK and CDR2 SYGVNS. The CDR3 sequence is 15 residues long. Deletions cut 6 bases from V and 0 bases from J, with 14 bases between. The CDR3 loop reads CASSEGGSYQETQYF. The CDR3 DNA is TGTGCCAGCAGCGAAGGAGGCTCGTACCAAGAGACCCAGTACTTC. The variable domain in full, completed from reference TRBV25-1 and TRBJ2-5, reads EADIYQTPRYLVIGTGKKITLECSQTMGHDKMYWYQQDPGMELHLIHYSYGVNSTEKGDLSSESTVSRIRTEHFPLTLESARPSHTSQYLCASSEGGSYQETQYFGPGTRLLVL.

The chain couples TRBV5-4 to TRBJ2-1; TRBD2 is a possible D gene (6 bases). The V end was cut by 4 bases, the J end by 0 bases, with 11 bases between. Germline CDR1 SGHNT, CDR2 YYREEE (reference sequence). CDR3 length: 15 residues. The CDR3 region is CASSKDGSSYNEQFF. DNA of the CDR3: TGTGCCAGCAGCAAGGACGGGAGCTCCTACAATGAGCAGTTCTTC.

The V gene is TRBV5-4, the J gene TRBJ2-3, with no clear D. Trimming left V 4 bases short and J 0 bases short, with 3 bases between. The CDR3 spans 12 residues. Per the germline V gene, CDR1 is SGHNT and CDR2 is YYREEE (reference sequence). For the CDR3, the DNA is TGTGCCAGCAGCCCTAGCACAGATACGCAGTATTTT. Translating gives CASSPSTDTQYF.

The chain uses TRBV30 and TRBJ1-5; 8 nucleotides align to TRBD1. From germline, CDR1 is GTSNPN and CDR2 SVGIG (reference sequence). CDR3 length: 14 residues. The J segment lost 5 bases and the V segment lost 1 base, leaving 4 bases of the junction unmatched. CDR3 bases: TGTGCCTGGAGTGCTATACAGGGGGATCAGCCCCAGCATTTT. This encodes CAWSAIQGDQPQHF.

This sequence joins TRBV11-3 and TRBJ2-7; tentative D call: TRBD2 (5 bases). The CDR3 consists of 16 residues. Per germline, CDR1 SGHNT and CDR2 YENEEA. Trimming took 1 base from V and 5 from J, leaving 18 bases between them. This CDR3 is CASSLAGTNSPDEQYF. The CDR3 DNA follows: TGTGCCAGCAGCTTAGCGGGAACGAACAGTCCGGACGAGCAGTACTTC.

The chain employs TRBV19 and TRBJ2-2; TRBD1 might be the D (5 bases). V shed 7 bases and J shed 2 bases, with 11 bases lying between them. The CDR3 contains 14 residues. Germline loops: CDR1 LNHDA, CDR2 SQIVND (reference sequence). CDR3 sequence reads: CASKAGSNTGELFF. The CDR3 coding sequence is TGTGCCAGTAAAGCAGGGTCAAACACCGGGGAGCTGTTTTTT.

CDR3 DNA: TGCAGCGTTGTTGTGAGGACAGGGAACTATGTTGGGTCCTACAATGAGCAGTTCTTC. Translation: CSVVVRTGNYVGSYNEQFF. The chain recombines TRBV29-1 with TRBJ2-1; 8 positions agree with TRBD1. Trimming took 4 bases from V and 1 from J; bases not matched to a gene: 18. The CDR3 has 19 amino acids. Germline V gene sequence: CDR1 SQVTM, CDR2 ANQGSEA.

J is TRBJ1-2 and V is TRBV6-1, with 8 bases identical to TRBD1. The trim removed 3 bases at V and 0 bases at J, leaving 9 bases unmatched. In germline, CDR1 is MNHNS, CDR2 SASEGT. CDR3 length: 17 amino acids. The CDR3 protein is CASSDGGTGQSNYGYTF. CDR3 DNA: TGTGCCAGCAGTGATGGGGGGACAGGACAATCTAACTATGGCTACACCTTC.

The genes are TRBV29-1 and TRBJ1-2; D is perhaps TRBD1 (6 bases). The germline CDR1 and CDR2 sequences are SQVTM and ANQGSEA. The CDR3 length is 12 residues. The CDR3 sequence: CSGGGTNYGYTF. The CDR3 DNA follows: TGCAGTGGGGGCGGTACTAACTATGGCTACACCTTC.

V gene TRBV29-1 combines with J gene TRBJ2-3; 8 positions agree with TRBD2. The CDR3 consists of 14 residues. Trimming cost V 6 bases and J 5 bases; bases outside gene matches: 10. Germline V lookup: CDR1 SQVTM, CDR2 ANQGSEA. The CDR3 reads CSVAGSGELDTQYF. The CDR3 nucleotides are TGCAGCGTGGCTGGTAGCGGGGAGTTAGATACGCAGTATTTT.

The chain links TRBV7-9 to TRBJ2-7; TRBD1 matches at 7 bases. Unmatched junction bases numbered 1, after V lost 1 base and J lost 7 bases. CDR1 and CDR2 (germline): SEHNR, FQNEAQ (reference sequence). CDR3 length: 12 residues. The chain's CDR3 is CASSLEGAEQYF. Here the CDR3 DNA reads TGTGCCAGCAGCTTAGAGGGGGCTGAGCAGTACTTC.